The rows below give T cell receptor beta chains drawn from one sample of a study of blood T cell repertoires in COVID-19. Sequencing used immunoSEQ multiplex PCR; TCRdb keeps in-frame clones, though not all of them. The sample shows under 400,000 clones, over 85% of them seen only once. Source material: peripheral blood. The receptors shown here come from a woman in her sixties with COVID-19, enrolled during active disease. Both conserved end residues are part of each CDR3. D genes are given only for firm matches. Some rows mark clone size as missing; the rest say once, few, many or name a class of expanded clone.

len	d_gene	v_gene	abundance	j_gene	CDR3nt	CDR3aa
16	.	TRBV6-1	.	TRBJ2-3	TGTGCCAGCAGTGAAGTGGGGGGACTTAGCACAGATACGCAGTATTTT	CASSEVGGLSTDTQYF
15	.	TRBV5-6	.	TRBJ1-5	TGTGCCAGCAGCTTGGGTGGCAATTTCCCTCAGCCCCAGCATTTT	CASSLGGNFPQPQHF
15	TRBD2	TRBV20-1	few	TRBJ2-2	TGCAGTGCTAGTGCTAGCGGGGGGCCGCTCGGGGAGCTGTTTTTT	CSASASGGPLGELFF
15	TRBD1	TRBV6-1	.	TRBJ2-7	TGTGCCAGCAGTGAATGGAGGACAGGGGAGAGCGAGCAGTACTTC	CASSEWRTGESEQYF
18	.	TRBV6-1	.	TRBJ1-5	TGTGCCAGCAGTGAAGCGCTTCTTGGGGGGGCATCCAATCAGCCCCAGCATTTT	CASSEALLGGASNQPQHF
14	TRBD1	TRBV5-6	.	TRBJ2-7	TGTGCCAGCAGCCGTCGACAGGGGAACTACGAGCAGTACTTC	CASSRRQGNYEQYF
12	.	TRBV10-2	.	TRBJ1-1	TGCGCCAGCACCGCGTCTCCTACCGGAGCTTTCTTT	CASTASPTGAFF
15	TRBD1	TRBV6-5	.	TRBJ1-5	TGTGCCAGCAGTTCAAGACAGGGTCAGAATCAGCCCCAGCATTTT	CASSSRQGQNQPQHF
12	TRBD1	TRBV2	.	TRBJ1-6	TGTGCCAGCGGGGGGACAGTCTTCACCCTCCACTTT	CASGGTVFTLHF
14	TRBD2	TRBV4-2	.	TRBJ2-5	TGTGCCAGCAGCCAAGGACTAGCGGGTGGGACCCAGTACTTC	CASSQGLAGGTQYF
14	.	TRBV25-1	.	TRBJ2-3	TGTGCCAGCAGTGTTGGAGGGGGCACAGATACGCAGTATTTT	CASSVGGGTDTQYF
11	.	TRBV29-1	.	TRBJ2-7	TGCAGCGCAGCCAGCGGGTCCCAGCAGTACTTC	CSAASGSQQYF
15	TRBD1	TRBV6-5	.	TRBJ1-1	TGTGCCAGCAGGGTACGTCGACAGGGCAAAACTGAAGCTTTCTTT	CASRVRRQGKTEAFF
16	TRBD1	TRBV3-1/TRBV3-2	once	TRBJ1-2	TGTGCCAGCAGCCTTTCCTTAGACAGGGGGCGATATGGCTACACCTTC	CASSLSLDRGRYGYTF
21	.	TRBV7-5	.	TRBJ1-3	TGTGTCAGAAGCACCCCCGGGACAGGGAACCTGATGGGACCACGAGGAAACACCATATATTTT	CVRSTPGTGNLMGPRGNTIYF
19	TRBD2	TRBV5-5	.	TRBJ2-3	TGTGCCAGCAGCTTGGTCCCAGCGGGGGGCGGTACTAGCACAGATACGCAGTATTTT	CASSLVPAGGGTSTDTQYF
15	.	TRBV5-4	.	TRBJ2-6	TGTGCCAGCAGCTTGTACATTTCTGGGGCCAACGTCCTGACTTTC	CASSLYISGANVLTF
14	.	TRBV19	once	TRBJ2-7	TGTGCCAGTAGTGAGGGCCCTAGCTTTGGAGAGCAGTACTTC	CASSEGPSFGEQYF
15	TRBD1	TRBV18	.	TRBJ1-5	TGTGCCAGCTCACAGGGACAGGGGGGAGGTCAGCCCCAGCATTTT	CASSQGQGGGQPQHF
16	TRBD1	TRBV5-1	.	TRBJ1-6	TGCGCCAGCAGCTTGGGACAGGGAGGCTATAATTCACCCCTCCACTTT	CASSLGQGGYNSPLHF